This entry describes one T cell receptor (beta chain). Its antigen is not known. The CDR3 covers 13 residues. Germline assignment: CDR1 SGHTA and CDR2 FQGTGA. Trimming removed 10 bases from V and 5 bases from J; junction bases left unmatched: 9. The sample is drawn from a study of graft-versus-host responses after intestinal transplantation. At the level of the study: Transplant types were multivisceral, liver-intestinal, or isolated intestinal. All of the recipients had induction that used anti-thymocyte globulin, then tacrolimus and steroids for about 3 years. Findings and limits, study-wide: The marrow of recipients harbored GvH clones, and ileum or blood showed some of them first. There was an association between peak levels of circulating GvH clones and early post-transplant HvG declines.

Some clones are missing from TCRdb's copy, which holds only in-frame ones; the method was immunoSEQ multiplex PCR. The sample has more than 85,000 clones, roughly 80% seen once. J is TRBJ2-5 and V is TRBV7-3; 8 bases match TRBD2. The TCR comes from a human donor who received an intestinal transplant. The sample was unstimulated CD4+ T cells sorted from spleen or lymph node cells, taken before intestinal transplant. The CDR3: CATAAGRAETQYF. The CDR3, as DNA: TGTGCCACCGCCGCCGGGAGGGCGGAGACCCAGTACTTC.